These T cell receptor beta chains were read from a single sample in a study of beta chain features in type 1 diabetes. Profiling relied on immunoSEQ multiplex PCR, and the TCRdb table lists in-frame clones only, not all of them. The table shows 850,000 to 900,000 clones, with about 17% occurring only once. Sequenced: naive CD4+ T cells from blood. These receptors came from a woman aged 18-29 years in good health. Each CDR3 is given with its conserved first and last residue. Fields, in order: CDR3 length, J gene, clone size, V gene, CDR3 protein. Clone size is stated in some rows and not others, as once, few, many or a class when expanded.

14 | TRBJ2-5 | NA | TRBV27 | CASSPDSWGETQYF
13 | TRBJ2-3 | few | TRBV19 | CASRRAATDTQYF
15 | TRBJ2-1 | NA | TRBV7-9 | CASSSGQGGHNEQFF
12 | TRBJ2-5 | few | TRBV7-9 | CASSRREETQYF
16 | TRBJ2-1 | NA | TRBV2 | CAGKRFGLAGGGEQFF
13 | TRBJ2-7 | NA | TRBV18 | CASSVQQEDEQYF
15 | TRBJ2-7 | NA | TRBV11-1 | CASSRPPAEGYEQYF
18 | TRBJ2-3 | NA | TRBV23-1 | CASSQPRTLPPSTDTQYF
15 | TRBJ1-2 | NA | TRBV29-1 | CSVHPTGGVGYGYTF
14 | TRBJ1-2 | NA | TRBV7-2 | CASSPAGSNYGYTF
14 | TRBJ2-1 | few | TRBV28 | CATSNRGSYNEQFF
14 | TRBJ2-7 | few | TRBV5-1 | CASRGWDSSYEQYF
15 | TRBJ2-1 | NA | TRBV28 | CASSLFGQGIYEQFF
14 | TRBJ2-7 | NA | TRBV5-1 | CASSLGGHIYEQYF
15 | TRBJ2-3 | few | TRBV10-3 | CAISESSGSTDTQYF
14 | TRBJ2-4 | NA | TRBV5-1 | CASSLGDRGNIQYF
12 | TRBJ1-1 | NA | TRBV11-3 | CASSAIQGEAFF
17 | TRBJ1-4 | few | TRBV7-9 | CASSQSPGAGLFEKLFF
15 | TRBJ2-1 | few | TRBV19 | CASSRGGTVYNEQFF
15 | TRBJ2-7 | NA | TRBV5-6 | CASSLWGVVSYEQYF
14 | TRBJ2-1 | NA | TRBV2 | CAGREGPSYNEQFF
14 | TRBJ2-7 | NA | TRBV10-3 | CAAGTSGNSYEQYF
11 | TRBJ2-5 | NA | TRBV29-1 | CSVQGGSTQYF
14 | TRBJ2-2 | NA | TRBV6-5 | CATGGRGNVGELFF
14 | TRBJ2-1 | few | TRBV29-1 | CSFVGSLTNNEQFF
15 | TRBJ2-7 | few | TRBV5-1 | CASSEQGTTPSEQYF
14 | TRBJ2-7 | NA | TRBV7-2 | CASTLGSGSYEQYF
12 | TRBJ2-1 | NA | TRBV10-3 | CAISDTSLYQFF
16 | TRBJ2-7 | few | TRBV18 | CASSPQPGEGSYEQYF
13 | TRBJ1-1 | NA | TRBV7-3 | CASSLYMNTEAFF
14 | TRBJ2-7 | few | TRBV4-1 | CASSPAGQTYEQYF
12 | TRBJ2-1 | NA | TRBV5-1 | CASSPDRGEQFF
12 | TRBJ2-1 | few | TRBV29-1 | CSVVRPYNEQFF
13 | TRBJ2-3 | NA | TRBV6-1 | CASKGPGTDTQYF
17 | TRBJ1-1 | NA | TRBV5-1 | CASSPGPRDRGGTEAFF
14 | TRBJ2-5 | NA | TRBV10-3 | CAISESVPQETQYF
14 | TRBJ2-1 | NA | TRBV4-3 | CASSRERLYNEQFF
15 | TRBJ2-7 | few | TRBV7-2 | CASSSLVAGVGEQYF
16 | TRBJ2-1 | few | TRBV27 | CASSRKTSGRHNEQFF
14 | TRBJ1-5 | NA | TRBV18 | CASSPGVSNQPQHF
13 | TRBJ1-3 | many | TRBV13 | CASRSGQGHTIYF
17 | TRBJ2-5 | few | TRBV4-2 | CASSQGLAKQYQETQYF
14 | TRBJ1-1 | once | TRBV15 | CATSRGTGNTEAFF
14 | TRBJ1-4 | NA | TRBV9 | CASSGQGADEKLFF
14 | TRBJ2-3 | few | TRBV4-1 | CASSQVGSTDTQYF
14 | TRBJ2-4 | NA | TRBV10-3 | CAISQGGGWGIQYF
14 | TRBJ2-1 | NA | TRBV6-5 | CASSGWGRRNEQFF
15 | TRBJ1-4 | NA | TRBV10-2 | CASSARQGTNEKLFF
15 | TRBJ2-1 | NA | TRBV7-3 | CASSLTYDSYNEQFF
16 | TRBJ2-2 | few | TRBV29-1 | CSVWTSGRADTGELFF
13 | TRBJ2-2 | few | TRBV28 | CASRRQSTGELFF
13 | TRBJ2-7 | NA | TRBV28 | CASSLLYPYEQYF